A selection of T cell receptor beta chains follows, all from one sample in a study of CD8+CD57+ T cells in acquired aplastic anemia. TCRdb independently ran MiXCR on the reads; one entry per CDR3 protein. The sample gives more than 250,000 distinct CDR3 sequences, 45% to 65% of which show up once; roughly 8% is in the top ten. Sequencing was done on a sample of sorted CD4+, CD8+, or CD8+CD57+ T cells (not recorded which) from PBMCs. The origin of the receptors is a human donor with severe aplastic anemia or a healthy control (not recorded which). CDR3s include the opening cysteine and the closing phenylalanine or tryptophan. A D gene is named only where the DNA matches it firmly. Only some rows state a clone size, as once, few, many or a class for expanded clones.

V	D	size	J	length	CDR3	DNA
TRBV9	TRBD1	few	TRBJ2-2	13	CASSVQGAGELFF	TGTGCCAGCAGCGTACAGGGGGCCGGGGAGCTGTTTTTT
TRBV29-1	-	-	TRBJ1-1	13	CSVDRTRNTEAFF	TGCAGCGTTGATCGGACTCGGAACACTGAAGCTTTCTTT
TRBV7-6	TRBD2	-	TRBJ2-3	15	CARGTAGVTTDTQYF	TGTGCCAGGGGAACGGCGGGGGTGACGACAGATACGCAGTATTTT
TRBV7-2	-	-	TRBJ1-5	16	CASSLVAGATNQPQHF	TGTGCCAGCAGCTTAGTTGCAGGGGCCACCAATCAGCCCCAGCATTTT
TRBV10-3	-	few	TRBJ2-2	14	CAISEWGNTGELFF	TGTGCCATCAGTGAGTGGGGGAACACCGGGGAGCTGTTTTTT
TRBV10-1	-	-	TRBJ2-5	15	CAMYGEDSIGETQYF	TGCGCCATGTACGGAGAAGACAGCATCGGGGAGACCCAGTACTTC
TRBV15	-	-	TRBJ1-6	17	CATSRYPIRGWNSPLHF	TGTGCCACCAGCCGCTACCCCATCAGGGGTTGGAATTCACCCCTCCACTTT
TRBV7-9	TRBD1	once	TRBJ1-2	17	CASSLVGWDRVVYGYTF	TGTGCCAGCAGCTTAGTAGGTTGGGACAGGGTTGTCTATGGCTACACCTTC
TRBV19	-	-	TRBJ1-1	14	CASAQSGGGTEAFF	TGTGCCAGTGCCCAGTCCGGGGGCGGCACTGAAGCTTTCTTT
TRBV7-2	-	few	TRBJ2-1	16	CASSLRFGFGYNEQFF	TGTGCCAGCAGCTTACGGTTCGGGTTTGGTTACAATGAGCAGTTCTTC
TRBV4-3	-	-	TRBJ2-5	15	CASSQARAGQETQYF	TGCGCCAGCAGCCAAGCCCGGGCAGGCCAAGAGACCCAGTACTTC